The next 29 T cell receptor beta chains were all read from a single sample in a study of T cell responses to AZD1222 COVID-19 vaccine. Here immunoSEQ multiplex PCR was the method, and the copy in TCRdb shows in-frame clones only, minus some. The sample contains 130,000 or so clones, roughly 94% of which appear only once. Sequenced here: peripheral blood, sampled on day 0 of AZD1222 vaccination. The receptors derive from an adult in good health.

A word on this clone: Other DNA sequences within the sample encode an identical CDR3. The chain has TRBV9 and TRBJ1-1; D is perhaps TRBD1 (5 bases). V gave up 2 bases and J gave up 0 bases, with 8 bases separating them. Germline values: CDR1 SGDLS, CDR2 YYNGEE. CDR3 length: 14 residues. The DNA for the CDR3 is TGTGCCAGCAGCGTTGGGGACCTGAACACTGAAGCTTTCTTT. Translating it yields CASSVGDLNTEAFF.

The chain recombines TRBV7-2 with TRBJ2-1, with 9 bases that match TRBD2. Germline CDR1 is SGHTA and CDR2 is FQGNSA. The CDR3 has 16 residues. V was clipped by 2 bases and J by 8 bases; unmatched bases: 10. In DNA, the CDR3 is TGTGCCAGCAGCTTAACTAACGGACTAGCGTTCTATGAGCAGTTCTTC. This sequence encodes CASSLTNGLAFYEQFF.

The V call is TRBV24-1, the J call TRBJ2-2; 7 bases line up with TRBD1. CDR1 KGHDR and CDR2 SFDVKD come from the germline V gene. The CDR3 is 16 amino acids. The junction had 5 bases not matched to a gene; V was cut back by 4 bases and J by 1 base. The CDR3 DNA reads TGTGCCACCAGTGACCCTCGACAGGGGAACACCGGGGAGCTGTTTTTT. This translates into CATSDPRQGNTGELFF.

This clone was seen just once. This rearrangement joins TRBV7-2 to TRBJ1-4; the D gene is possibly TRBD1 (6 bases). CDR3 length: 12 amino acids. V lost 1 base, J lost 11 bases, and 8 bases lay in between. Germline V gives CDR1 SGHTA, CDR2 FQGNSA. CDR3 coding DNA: TGTGCCAGCAGCTTAGACAGGGAGAAACTGTTTTTT. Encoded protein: CASSLDREKLFF.

The CDR3 spells CASCRLADLAKNIQYF. The DNA for the CDR3 is TGTGCCAGCTGCCGGCTAGCGGACCTAGCCAAAAACATTCAGTACTTC. The chain links TRBV11-1 to TRBJ2-4; 7 nucleotides align to TRBD2. With V trimmed by 8 bases and J by 0 bases, 10 bases remained unmatched. This CDR3 region has 16 residues. Germline V gives CDR1 SGHAT, CDR2 FQDESV (reference sequence).

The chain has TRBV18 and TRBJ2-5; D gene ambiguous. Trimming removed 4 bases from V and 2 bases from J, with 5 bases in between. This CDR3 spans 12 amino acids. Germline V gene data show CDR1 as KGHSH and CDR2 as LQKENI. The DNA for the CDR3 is TGTGCCAGCTCACTAGAGCAAGAGACCCAGTACTTC. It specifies CASSLEQETQYF.

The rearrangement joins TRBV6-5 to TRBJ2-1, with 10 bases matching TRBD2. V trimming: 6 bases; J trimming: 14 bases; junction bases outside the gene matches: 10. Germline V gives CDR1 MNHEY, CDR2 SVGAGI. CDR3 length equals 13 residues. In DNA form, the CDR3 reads TGTGCCAGCAGCCTAGCGGGAGATCGGCGAGAGTTCTTC. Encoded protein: CASSLAGDRREFF.

The CDR3 here is CASSPDRGSSPLHF. The DNA for the CDR3 is TGTGCCAGCAGCCCGGACAGGGGATCCTCACCCCTCCACTTT. The gene calls are TRBV7-9 and TRBJ1-6, with TRBD1 identical over 9 bases. V was clipped by 5 bases and J by 10 bases; unmatched bases: 6. From germline, CDR1 is SEHNR and CDR2 FQNEAQ (reference sequence). The CDR3 length is 14 residues.

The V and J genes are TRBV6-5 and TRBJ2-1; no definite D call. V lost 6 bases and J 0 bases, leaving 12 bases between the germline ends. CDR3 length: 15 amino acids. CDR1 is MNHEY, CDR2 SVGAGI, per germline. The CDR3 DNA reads TGTGCCAGCAGCCGTAGCAGCAGCTCCTACAATGAGCAGTTCTTC. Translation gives CASSRSSSSYNEQFF.

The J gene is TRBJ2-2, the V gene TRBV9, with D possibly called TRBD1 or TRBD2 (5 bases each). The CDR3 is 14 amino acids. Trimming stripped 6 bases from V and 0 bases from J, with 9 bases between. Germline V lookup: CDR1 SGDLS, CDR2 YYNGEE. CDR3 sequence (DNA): TGTGCCAGCACCGGGACGGCGAACACCGGGGAGCTGTTTTTT. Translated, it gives CASTGTANTGELFF.

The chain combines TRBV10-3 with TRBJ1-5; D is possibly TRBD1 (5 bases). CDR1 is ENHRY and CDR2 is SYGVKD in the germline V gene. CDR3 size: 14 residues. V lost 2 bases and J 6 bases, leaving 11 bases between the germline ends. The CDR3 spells CAISERQGSQPQHF. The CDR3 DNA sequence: TGTGCCATCAGTGAGAGGCAGGGATCTCAGCCCCAGCATTTT.

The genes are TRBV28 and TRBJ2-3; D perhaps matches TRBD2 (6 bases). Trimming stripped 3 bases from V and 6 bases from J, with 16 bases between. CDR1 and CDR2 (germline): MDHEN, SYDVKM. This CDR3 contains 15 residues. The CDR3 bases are TGTGCCAGCAGTTTCTTACGGGACTCCCGGGATACGCAGTATTTT. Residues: CASSFLRDSRDTQYF.

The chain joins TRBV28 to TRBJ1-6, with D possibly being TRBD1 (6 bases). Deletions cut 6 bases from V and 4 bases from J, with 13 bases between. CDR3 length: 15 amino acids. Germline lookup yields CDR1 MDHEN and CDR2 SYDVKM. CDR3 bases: TGTGCCAGCAGAATAGGGGGACTGTATAATTCACCCCTCCACTTT. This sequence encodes CASRIGGLYNSPLHF.

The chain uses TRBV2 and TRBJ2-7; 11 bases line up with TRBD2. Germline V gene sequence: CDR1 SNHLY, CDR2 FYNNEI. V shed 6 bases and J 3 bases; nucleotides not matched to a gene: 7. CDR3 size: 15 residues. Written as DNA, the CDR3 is TGTGCCAGCAGCCCGATGACTAGCGGGAACTACGAGCAGTACTTC. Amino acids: CASSPMTSGNYEQYF.

The CDR3 region is CASSVEGTENSPLHF. The CDR3 DNA follows: TGTGCCAGCAGCGTAGAAGGGACAGAGAATTCACCCCTCCACTTT. V usage is TRBV9 and J usage is TRBJ1-6; 7 nucleotides line up with TRBD1. The ends lost 0 bases at V and 7 bases at J; junction bases unmatched: 4. This CDR3 comprises 15 residues. Germline values: CDR1 SGDLS, CDR2 YYNGEE.

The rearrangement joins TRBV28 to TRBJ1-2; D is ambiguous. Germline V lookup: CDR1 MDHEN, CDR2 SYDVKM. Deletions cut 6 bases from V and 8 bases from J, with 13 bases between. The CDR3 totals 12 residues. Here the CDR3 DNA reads TGTGCCAGCAGACAGCTCACGGAGGGCTACACCTTC. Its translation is CASRQLTEGYTF.

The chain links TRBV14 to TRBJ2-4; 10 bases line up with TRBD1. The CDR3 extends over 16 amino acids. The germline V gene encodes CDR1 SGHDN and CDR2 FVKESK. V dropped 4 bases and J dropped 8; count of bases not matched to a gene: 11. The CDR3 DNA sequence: TGTGCCAGCAGCCCCCCGGGACAGGGGAGGGGAGACATTCAGTACTTC. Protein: CASSPPGQGRGDIQYF.

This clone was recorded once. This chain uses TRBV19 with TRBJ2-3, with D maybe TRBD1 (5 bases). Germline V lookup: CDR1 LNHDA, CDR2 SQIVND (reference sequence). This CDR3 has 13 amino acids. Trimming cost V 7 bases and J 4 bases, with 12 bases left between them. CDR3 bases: TGTGCCAGTACGGCAGGGCCGGCAGATACGCAGTATTTT. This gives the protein CASTAGPADTQYF.

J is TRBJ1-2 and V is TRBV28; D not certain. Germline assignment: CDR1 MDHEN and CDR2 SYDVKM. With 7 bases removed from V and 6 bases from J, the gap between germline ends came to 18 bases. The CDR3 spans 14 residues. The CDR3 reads CASTPGPGWDGYTF. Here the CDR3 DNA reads TGTGCCAGCACCCCCGGACCTGGATGGGATGGCTACACCTTC.

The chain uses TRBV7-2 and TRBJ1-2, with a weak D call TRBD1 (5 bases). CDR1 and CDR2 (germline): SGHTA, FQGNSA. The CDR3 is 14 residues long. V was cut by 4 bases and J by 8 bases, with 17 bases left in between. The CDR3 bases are TGTGCCAGCAGCTCATCCCTGGGGGGAGGGGGCTACACCTTC. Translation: CASSSSLGGGGYTF.

The CDR3 is CASRVPTSTDTQYF. CDR3 coding DNA: TGTGCCAGCAGGGTGCCGACTAGCACAGATACGCAGTATTTT. This chain joins TRBV6-5 and TRBJ2-3; unclear D gene. Germline V gene sequence: CDR1 MNHEY, CDR2 SVGAGI. The CDR3 loop spans 14 amino acids. Trimming left V 6 bases short and J 0 bases short, with 10 bases between.

The CDR3 DNA sequence: TGTGCCTGGAGTGTTGTACGAACTTACGAGCAGTACTTC. Amino acids: CAWSVVRTYEQYF. This rearrangement joins TRBV30 to TRBJ2-7, with D unclear. The length of the CDR3 is 13 residues. CDR1 and CDR2 (germline): GTSNPN, SVGIG (reference sequence). V was pared by 0 bases and J by 4 bases, with 10 bases between. Using reference TRBV30 and TRBJ2-7 for the parts outside the CDR3, the full variable domain is SQTIHQWPATLVQPVGSPLSLECTVEGTSNPNLYWYRQAAGRGLQLLFYSVGIGQISSEVPQNLSASRPQDRQFILSSKKLLLSDSGFYLCAWSVVRTYEQYFGPGTRLTVT.

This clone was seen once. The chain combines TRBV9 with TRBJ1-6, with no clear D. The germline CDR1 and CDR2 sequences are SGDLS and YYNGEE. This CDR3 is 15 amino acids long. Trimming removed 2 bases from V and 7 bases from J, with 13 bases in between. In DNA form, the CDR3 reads TGTGCCAGCAGCGTCAACCAGCAAGGCAATTCACCCCTCCACTTT. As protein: CASSVNQQGNSPLHF.

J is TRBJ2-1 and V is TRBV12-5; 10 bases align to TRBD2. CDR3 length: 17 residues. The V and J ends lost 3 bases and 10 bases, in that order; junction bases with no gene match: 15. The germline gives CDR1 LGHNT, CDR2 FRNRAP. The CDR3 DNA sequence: TGTGCTAGTGGTTTCCTAAGTGGGCTAGCGGGAGTCTGGGAGCAGTTCTTC. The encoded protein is CASGFLSGLAGVWEQFF.

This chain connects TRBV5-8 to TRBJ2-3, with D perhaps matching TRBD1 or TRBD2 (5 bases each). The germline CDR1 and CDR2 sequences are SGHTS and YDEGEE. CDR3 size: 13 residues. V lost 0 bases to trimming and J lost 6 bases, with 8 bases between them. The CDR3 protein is CASSLGWGDTQYF. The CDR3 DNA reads TGTGCCAGCAGCTTGGGCTGGGGGGATACGCAGTATTTT.

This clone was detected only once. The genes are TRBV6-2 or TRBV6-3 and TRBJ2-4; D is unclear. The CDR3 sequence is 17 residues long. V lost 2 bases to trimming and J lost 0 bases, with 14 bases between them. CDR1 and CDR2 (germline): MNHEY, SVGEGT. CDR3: CASSYKGAGSAKNIQYF. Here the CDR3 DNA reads TGTGCCAGCAGTTACAAGGGTGCCGGCTCAGCCAAAAACATTCAGTACTTC.

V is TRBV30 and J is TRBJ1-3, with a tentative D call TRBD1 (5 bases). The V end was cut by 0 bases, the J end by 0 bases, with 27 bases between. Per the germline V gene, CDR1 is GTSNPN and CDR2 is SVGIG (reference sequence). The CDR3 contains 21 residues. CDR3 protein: CAWSVLFGTPSSSSSGNTIYF. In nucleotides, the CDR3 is TGTGCCTGGAGTGTACTATTTGGGACCCCTTCTTCAAGTAGCTCTGGAAACACCATATATTTT.

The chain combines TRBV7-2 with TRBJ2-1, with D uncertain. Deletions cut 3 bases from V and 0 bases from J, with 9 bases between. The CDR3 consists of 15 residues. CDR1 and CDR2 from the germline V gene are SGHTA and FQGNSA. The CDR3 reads CASSFVPVSYNEQFF. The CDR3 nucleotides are TGTGCCAGCAGCTTCGTCCCCGTCTCCTACAATGAGCAGTTCTTC.

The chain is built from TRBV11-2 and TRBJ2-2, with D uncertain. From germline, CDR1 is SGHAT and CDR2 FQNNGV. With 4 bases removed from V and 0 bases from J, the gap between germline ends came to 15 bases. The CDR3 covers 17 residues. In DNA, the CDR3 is TGTGCCAGCAGCTCAGGCCGTCTTCCCACGAACACCGGGGAGCTGTTTTTT. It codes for CASSSGRLPTNTGELFF.